This T cell receptor (beta chain) was sequenced during a study of glioma-infiltrating T cells. Study-wide findings and caveats: Only very few CDR3 sequences appeared in both tissue and blood. Above-expected tissue-blood divergence occurred in all gliomas, most in low-grade ones.

This CDR3 region has 13 residues. The germline gives CDR1 MNHEY, CDR2 SVGAGI. V dropped 5 bases and J dropped 8; count of bases not matched to a gene: 8. Remarks on this clonotype: Antigen unknown.

The iRepertoire nested amplicon-rescue multiplex PCR amplified TCR alpha and beta CDR3s from RNA. Tissue mRNA or PBMC total RNA, about 85-400 ng, went into one-step reverse transcription and amplification. TCRdb analysed the multiplex PCR reads with MiXCR anew, one entry per CDR3 protein. Of over 80,000 distinct CDR3 sequences listed, approximately 40% are singletons. The sample taken for sequencing was glioma tissue, nonneoplastic brain tissue, or PBMCs (not recorded which). The chain carries TRBV6-5 and TRBJ1-2; the match to TRBD1 covers 7 bases. The clonotype comes from a human donor with low-grade glioma or glioblastoma, undergoing nonglioma brain surgery, or in good health (not recorded which). The CDR3 nucleotides are TGTGCCAGCAGTGCCTACGGGACAGACGGCTACACCTTC. Translation gives CASSAYGTDGYTF.